This is a list of T cell receptor beta chains from one sample in a study of shared T cell receptors in the human thymus. Assay: immunoSEQ multiplex PCR; the TCRdb copy retains only in-frame clones and omits some. The table includes about 500,000 clones, about four fifths detected once. These data are also associated with another study on human thymus T cells.

Sequenced: thymocytes. Source of these receptors: a boy less than two years old with a congenital heart defect. Each CDR3 is given with its conserved first and last residue. A D gene is named only where the DNA matches it firmly. Where a row states a size, it is once, few, many or the class of an expanded clone; other rows omit it.

TRBV18	TRBJ1-2	-	TRBD1	CASSPSTGDCYGYTF
TRBV27	TRBJ2-1	-	-	CASRHRATPGNEQFF
TRBV27	TRBJ1-5	once	TRBD1	CASSSGQGAGNQPQHF
TRBV4-3	TRBJ2-7	-	-	CASSQALGEVSLEQYF
TRBV27	TRBJ2-1	-	TRBD1	CASSADRGQREGLDEQFF
TRBV29-1	TRBJ2-7	-	-	CSVESGLSYEQYF
TRBV7-9	TRBJ2-3	-	TRBD2	CASSLATPNLAGGTDTQYF
TRBV29-1	TRBJ1-3	-	-	CSVARGPSHSGNTIYF
TRBV5-6	TRBJ2-1	-	-	CASRYSSVRDEQFF
TRBV6-5	TRBJ2-5	-	-	CASSYEEGNGETQYF
TRBV11-3	TRBJ2-5	-	-	CASSPEGEGVGGDRQETQYF
TRBV11-3	TRBJ2-3	-	TRBD2	CASSSGGTRTSTDTQYF
TRBV6-4	TRBJ2-7	-	-	CASKRQGLWEQYF
TRBV18	TRBJ2-7	-	TRBD2	CASSPAPGWIAGASHEQYF
TRBV19	TRBJ1-1	-	-	CASSITGKTNTEAFF
TRBV2	TRBJ2-4	-	-	CASSEGDNKLAKNIQYF
TRBV27	TRBJ1-4	-	-	CASSAQGSNEKLFF
TRBV27	TRBJ1-2	-	TRBD1	CASSSGQGYYGYTF
TRBV4-2	TRBJ2-2	-	TRBD2	CASSQARPGGRRDGELFF
TRBV7-2	TRBJ1-1	-	-	CASSLGHMNTEAFF
TRBV7-6	TRBJ2-5	-	TRBD2	CASSPLAGAGETQYF
TRBV7-6	TRBJ2-7	-	TRBD1	CASSPGTEIYEQYF
TRBV28	TRBJ2-7	few	TRBD2	CASSLRPGSSGKSYEQYF
TRBV6-6	TRBJ2-4	-	-	CASSGVVKNIQYF
TRBV6-5	TRBJ2-5	-	TRBD2	CASSLHSGRQETQYF
TRBV28	TRBJ2-2	-	TRBD2	CASSPAGGGTGELFF
TRBV11-3	TRBJ2-7	-	-	CASSLDLQGTGEQYF
TRBV6-1	TRBJ2-7	-	-	CASSVSPGTPTPYEQYF
TRBV4-1	TRBJ2-3	-	TRBD2	CASSLRRRTSGRNTDTQYF
TRBV6-6	TRBJ1-5	-	TRBD1	CASTQGANQPQHF
TRBV2	TRBJ2-1	-	TRBD2	CASSEGLLAGGSYNEQFF